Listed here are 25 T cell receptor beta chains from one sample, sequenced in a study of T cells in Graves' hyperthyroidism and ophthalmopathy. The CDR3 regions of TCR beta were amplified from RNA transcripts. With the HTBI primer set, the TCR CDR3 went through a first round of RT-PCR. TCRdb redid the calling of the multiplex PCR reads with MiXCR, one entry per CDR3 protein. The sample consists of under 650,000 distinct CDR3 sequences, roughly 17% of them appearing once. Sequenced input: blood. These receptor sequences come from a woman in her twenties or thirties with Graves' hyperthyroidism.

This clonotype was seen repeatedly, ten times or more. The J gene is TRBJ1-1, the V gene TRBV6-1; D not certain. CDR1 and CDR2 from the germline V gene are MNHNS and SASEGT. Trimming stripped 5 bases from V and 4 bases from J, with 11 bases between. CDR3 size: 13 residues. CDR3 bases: TGTGCCAGCAGTTCAGATTCTACCACTGAAGCTTTCTTT. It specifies CASSSDSTTEAFF.

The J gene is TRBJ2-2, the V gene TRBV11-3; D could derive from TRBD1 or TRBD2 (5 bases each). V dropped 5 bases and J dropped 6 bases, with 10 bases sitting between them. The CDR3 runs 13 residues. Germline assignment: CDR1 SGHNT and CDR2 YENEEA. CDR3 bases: TGTGCCAGCAGCGAGGTGGGGGCCGGGGAGCTGTTTTTT. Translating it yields CASSEVGAGELFF.

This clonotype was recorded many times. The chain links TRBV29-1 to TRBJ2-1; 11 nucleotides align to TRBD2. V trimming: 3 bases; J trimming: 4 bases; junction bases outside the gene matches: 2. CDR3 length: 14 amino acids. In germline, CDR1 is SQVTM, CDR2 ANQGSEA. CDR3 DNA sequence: TGCAGCGTTGAGAGACTAGCGGGATACAATGAGCAGTTCTTC. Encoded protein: CSVERLAGYNEQFF.

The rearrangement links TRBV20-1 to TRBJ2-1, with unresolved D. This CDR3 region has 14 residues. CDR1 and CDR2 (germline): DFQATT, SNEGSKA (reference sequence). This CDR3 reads CSVIVRLSYNEQFF. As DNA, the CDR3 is TGCAGCGTCATCGTAAGGCTCTCCTACAATGAGCAGTTCTTC.

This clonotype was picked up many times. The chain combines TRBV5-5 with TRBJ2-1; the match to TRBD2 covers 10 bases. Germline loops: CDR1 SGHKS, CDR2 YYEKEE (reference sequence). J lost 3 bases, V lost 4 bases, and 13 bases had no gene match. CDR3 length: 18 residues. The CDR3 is CASSPTGRASGSYNEQFF. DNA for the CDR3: TGTGCCAGCAGCCCGACAGGGAGGGCTAGCGGGAGCTACAATGAGCAGTTCTTC.

The CDR3 reads CSARETSRHEQFF. The CDR3 region has the DNA TGCAGTGCTAGAGAGACTAGCAGGCATGAGCAGTTCTTC. This chain links TRBV20-1 with TRBJ2-1; 7 bases match TRBD2. V lost 0 bases to trimming and J lost 8 bases; unmatched junction nucleotides: 4. Looked up from germline, CDR1 is DFQATT and CDR2 is SNEGSKA (reference sequence). There are 13 residues in the CDR3.

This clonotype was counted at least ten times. CDR3 sequence (DNA): TGTGCCAGCCACGGACAGGGTTCGCGGGAGACCCAGTACTTC. Encoded protein: CASHGQGSRETQYF. The chain recombines TRBV18 with TRBJ2-5; TRBD1 matches 8 bases. The CDR3 has 14 amino acids. Germline CDR1 and CDR2: KGHSH and LQKENI. Trimming removed 8 bases from V and 5 bases from J; junction bases left unmatched: 10.

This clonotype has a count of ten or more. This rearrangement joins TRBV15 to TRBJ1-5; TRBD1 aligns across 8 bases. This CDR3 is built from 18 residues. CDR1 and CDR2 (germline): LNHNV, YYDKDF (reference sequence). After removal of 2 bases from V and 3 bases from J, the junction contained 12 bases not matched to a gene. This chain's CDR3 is CATSRTDRGLRINQPQHF. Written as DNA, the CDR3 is TGTGCCACCAGCAGAACTGACAGGGGTCTCCGAATCAATCAGCCCCAGCATTTT. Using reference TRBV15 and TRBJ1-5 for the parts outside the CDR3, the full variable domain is DAMVIQNPRYQVTQFGKPVTLSCSQTLNHNVMYWYQQKSSQAPKLLFHYYDKDFNNEADTPDNFQSRRPNTSFCFLDIRSPGLGDTAMYLCATSRTDRGLRINQPQHFGDGTRLSIL.

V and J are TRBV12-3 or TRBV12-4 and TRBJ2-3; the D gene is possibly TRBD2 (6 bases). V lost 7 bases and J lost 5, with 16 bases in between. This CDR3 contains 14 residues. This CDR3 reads CASTRLESEDTQYF. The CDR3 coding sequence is TGTGCCAGCACAAGACTAGAGTCTGAAGATACGCAGTATTTT.

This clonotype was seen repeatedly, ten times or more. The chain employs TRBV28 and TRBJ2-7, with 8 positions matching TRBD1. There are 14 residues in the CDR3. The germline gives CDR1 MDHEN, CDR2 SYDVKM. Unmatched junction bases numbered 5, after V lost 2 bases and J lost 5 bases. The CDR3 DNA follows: TGTGCCAGCAGTTTAATGAGACAGGGGAACGAGCAGTACTTC. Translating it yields CASSLMRQGNEQYF.

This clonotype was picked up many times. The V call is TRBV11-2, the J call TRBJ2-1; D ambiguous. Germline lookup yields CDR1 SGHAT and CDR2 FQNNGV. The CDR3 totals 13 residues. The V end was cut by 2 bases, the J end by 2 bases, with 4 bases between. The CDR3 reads CASSLWAYNEQFF. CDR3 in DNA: TGTGCCAGCAGCTTATGGGCCTACAATGAGCAGTTCTTC.

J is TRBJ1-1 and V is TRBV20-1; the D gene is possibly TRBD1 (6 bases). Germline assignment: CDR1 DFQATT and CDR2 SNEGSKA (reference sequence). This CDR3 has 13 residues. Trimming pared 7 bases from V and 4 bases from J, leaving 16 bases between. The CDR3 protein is CSVGKRGATEAFF. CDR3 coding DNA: TGCAGTGTAGGAAAACGGGGGGCCACTGAAGCTTTCTTT.

As DNA, the CDR3 is TGTGCCACCAGCAAACTGGGGGCCGAGTATAGCAATCAGCCCCAGCATTTT. Translated: CATSKLGAEYSNQPQHF. The chain combines TRBV15 with TRBJ1-5; weak D call: TRBD1 (6 bases). V was shortened by 4 bases and J by 0 bases, with 16 bases between the two germline ends. The CDR3 length is 17 residues. The germline CDR1 and CDR2 sequences are LNHNV and YYDKDF (reference sequence).

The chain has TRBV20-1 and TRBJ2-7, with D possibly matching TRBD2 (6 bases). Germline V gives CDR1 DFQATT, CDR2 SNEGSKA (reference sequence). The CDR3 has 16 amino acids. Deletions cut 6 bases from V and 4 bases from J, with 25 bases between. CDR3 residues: CSADLSGLQGSYEQYF. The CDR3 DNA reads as TGCAGTGCGGATTTGTCGGGACTCCAGGGATCTTACGAGCAGTACTTC.

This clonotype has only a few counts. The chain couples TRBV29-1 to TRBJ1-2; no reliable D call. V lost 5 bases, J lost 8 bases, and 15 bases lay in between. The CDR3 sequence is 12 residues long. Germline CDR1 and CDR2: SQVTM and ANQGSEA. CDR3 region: CSVLGRSGGYTF. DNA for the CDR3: TGCAGCGTTCTGGGAAGGTCAGGAGGCTACACCTTC.

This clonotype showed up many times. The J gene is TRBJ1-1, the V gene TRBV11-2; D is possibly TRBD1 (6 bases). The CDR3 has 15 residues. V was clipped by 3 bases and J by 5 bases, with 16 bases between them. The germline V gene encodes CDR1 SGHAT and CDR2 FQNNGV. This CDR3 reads CASSFSPGGATEAFF. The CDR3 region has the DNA TGTGCCAGCAGCTTTAGCCCCGGGGGGGCTACTGAAGCTTTCTTT. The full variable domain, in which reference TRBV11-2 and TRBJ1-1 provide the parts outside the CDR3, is EAGVAQSPRYKIIEKRQSVAFWCNPISGHATLYWYQQILGQGPKLLIQFQNNGVVDDSQLPKDRFSAERLKGVDSTLKIQPAKLEDSAVYLCASSFSPGGATEAFFGQGTRLTVV.

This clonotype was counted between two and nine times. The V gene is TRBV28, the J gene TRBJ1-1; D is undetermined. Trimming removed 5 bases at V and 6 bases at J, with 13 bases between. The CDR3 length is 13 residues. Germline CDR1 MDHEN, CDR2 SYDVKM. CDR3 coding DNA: TGTGCCAGCAGTAAGGGTTGGGCGTCTGAAGCTTTCTTT. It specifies CASSKGWASEAFF.

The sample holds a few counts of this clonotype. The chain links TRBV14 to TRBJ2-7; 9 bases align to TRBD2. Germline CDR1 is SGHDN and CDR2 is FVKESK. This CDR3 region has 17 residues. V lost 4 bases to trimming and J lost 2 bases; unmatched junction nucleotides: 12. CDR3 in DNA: TGTGCCAGCAGCCTTCCCCCGGCGGGAGGGACCACCTACGAGCAGTACTTC. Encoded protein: CASSLPPAGGTTYEQYF. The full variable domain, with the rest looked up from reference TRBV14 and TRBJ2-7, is EAGVTQFPSHSVIEKGQTVTLRCDPISGHDNLYWYRRVMGKEIKFLLHFVKESKQDESGMPNNRFLAERTGGTYSTLKVQPAELEDSGVYFCASSLPPAGGTTYEQYFGPGTRLTVT.

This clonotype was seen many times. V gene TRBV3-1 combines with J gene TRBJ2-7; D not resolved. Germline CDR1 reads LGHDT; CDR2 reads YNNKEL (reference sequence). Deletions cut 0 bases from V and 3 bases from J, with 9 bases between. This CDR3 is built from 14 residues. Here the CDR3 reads CASSQEGKGYEQYF. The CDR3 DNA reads TGTGCCAGCAGCCAAGAAGGGAAGGGCTACGAGCAGTACTTC.

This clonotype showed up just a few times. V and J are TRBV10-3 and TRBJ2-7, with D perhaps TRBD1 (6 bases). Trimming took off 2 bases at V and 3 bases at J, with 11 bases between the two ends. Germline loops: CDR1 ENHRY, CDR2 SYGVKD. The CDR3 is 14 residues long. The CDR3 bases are TGTGCCATCAGTGAGGGTAAAGGGGGCTACGAGCAGTACTTC. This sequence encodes CAISEGKGGYEQYF.

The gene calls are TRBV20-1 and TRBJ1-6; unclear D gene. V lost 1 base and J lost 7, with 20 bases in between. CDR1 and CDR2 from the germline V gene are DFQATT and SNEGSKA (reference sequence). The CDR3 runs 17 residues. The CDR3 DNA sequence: TGCAGTGCTAGAGTGGCGATTGCCCCCACGGTGAATTCACCCCTCCACTTT. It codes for CSARVAIAPTVNSPLHF.

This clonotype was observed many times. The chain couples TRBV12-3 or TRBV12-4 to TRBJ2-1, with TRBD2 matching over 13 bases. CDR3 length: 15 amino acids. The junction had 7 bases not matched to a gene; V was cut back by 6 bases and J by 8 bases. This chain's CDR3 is CASRLRTSGSDEQFF. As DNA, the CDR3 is TGTGCCAGCAGACTTAGGACTAGCGGGAGCGATGAGCAGTTCTTC.

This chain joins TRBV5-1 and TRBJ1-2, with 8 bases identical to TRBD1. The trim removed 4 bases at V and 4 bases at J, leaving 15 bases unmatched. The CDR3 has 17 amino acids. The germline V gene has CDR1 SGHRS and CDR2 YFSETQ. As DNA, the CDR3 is TGCGCCAGCAGCCCCAGCCAGTGGACAGGGAGATCCTATGGCTACACCTTC. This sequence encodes CASSPSQWTGRSYGYTF.

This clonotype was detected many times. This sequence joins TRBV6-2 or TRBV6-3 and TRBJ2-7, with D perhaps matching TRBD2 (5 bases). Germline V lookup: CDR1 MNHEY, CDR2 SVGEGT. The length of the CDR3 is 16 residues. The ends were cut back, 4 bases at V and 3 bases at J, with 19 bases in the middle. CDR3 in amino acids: CASSSEVGAIFYEQYF. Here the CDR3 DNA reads TGTGCCAGCAGTTCCGAAGTGGGAGCGATCTTCTACGAGCAGTACTTC.

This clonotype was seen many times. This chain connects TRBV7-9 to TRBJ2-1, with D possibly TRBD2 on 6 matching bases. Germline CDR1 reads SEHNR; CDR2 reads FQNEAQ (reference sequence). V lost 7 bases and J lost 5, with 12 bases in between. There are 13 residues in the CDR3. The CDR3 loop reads CASNVGGDNEQFF. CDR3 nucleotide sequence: TGTGCCAGCAACGTGGGGGGTGACAATGAGCAGTTCTTC. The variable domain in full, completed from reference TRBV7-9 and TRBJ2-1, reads DTGVSQNPRHKITKRGQNVTFRCDPISEHNRLYWYRQTLGQGPEFLTYFQNEAQLEKSRLLSDRFSAERPKGSFSTLEIQRTEQGDSAMYLCASNVGGDNEQFFGPGTRLTVL.